This TCR beta chain emerged from a study of blood T cell repertoires in COVID-19 (dated by TCRdb to 2020 to 2022). Some background on the complete study: Collaborator samples came from the United States, Italy and Spain and covered acute and convalescent phases of COVID-19. The prospective study material was composed of cDNA or gDNA derived from T cells, B-cell-depleted T cells, or PBMCs. Subjects who had been exposed to COVID-19, were actively infected with it, or had recovered from it provided the deeply sampled blood TCRbeta repertoires that made up the dataset. The repertoires were released in a freely available public database intended as a resource for research on the immune response to SARS-CoV-2. Samples came from the ongoing ImmuneRACE study (first 160 participants) plus 1,254 subjects from 6 global collaborators. Sample metadata almost always included a de-identified subject ID, COVID-19 status, age in years and sex. Where HLA class I and class II types were available, the types were taken from metadata supplied by the sample provider, not from assay-based typing. The paper as a whole reports these results and caveats: How much clinical and demographic metadata was included differed by source and by participant, and the metadata was provided uncurated.

Reading the germline V gene gives CDR1 MNHEY and CDR2 SVGEGT. Between the V and J ends, shortened by 2 bases and 4 bases respectively, the junction contains 11 bases. From cysteine to phenylalanine, the CDR3 is 14 amino acids long. Left in the record is the CDR3 DNA by itself, 42 bases read in frame from the first base. TCRbeta CDR3 regions were amplified from genomic DNA by means of the immunoSEQ Assay, a bias-controlled multiplex PCR. As for the authors' bioinformatics: The number of nucleated cells in each sample was estimated from the amplification of reference gene primers within the assay. To quantify the absolute abundance of each unique TCRbeta CDR3 rearrangement, sequence reads were collapsed and filtered. Productive Simpson clonality was computed per sample as the square root of Simpson's diversity index over productive rearrangements. TCRdb mirrors the immuneACCESS table, restricted to in-frame sequences. Some clones are absent from its copies; in checked studies, under half trace to an unresolved V gene, and the reason for the others is unknown. V, J and clone size reflect that table, while D and trimming were determined from the DNA. This sample is represented by under 300,000 clones; 85% to 90% of them were singletons. The ten largest account for about 2.1% of the sample.

At one collaborating source in Seattle, patients were enrolled during active infection and were followed longitudinally through the course of disease. Each collaborating institution followed its own protocols to collect whole blood in K2EDTA tubes. For TCRbeta analysis, collaborators shipped samples as frozen whole blood, isolated PBMCs, or DNA extracted from either of those sample types. This clone was detected once. Which antigen it targets is not known. No much larger clone exists at a distance of one base, and base qualities are not known. The chain couples TRBV6-2 or TRBV6-3 to TRBJ1-1, with TRBD1 as a weak D call on 5 bases. The origin of this receptor is a woman aged 55-69 years with COVID-19, enrolled during active disease. The sample comprised peripheral blood. The DNA is TGTGCCAGCAGTTACGGCCGTGGGGCCACTGAAGCTTTCTTT. Its protein is CASSYGRGATEAFF.